These T cell receptor beta chains were read from a single sample in a study of blood T cell repertoires in COVID-19. Sequenced by immunoSEQ multiplex PCR; TCRdb stores in-frame clones only, minus some. The data show about 100,000 clones, with 88% seen just once and around 2% held by the top ten. The sequencing sample was made of peripheral blood. The origin of the receptors is a human donor in a cohort sampled during active COVID-19. The CDR3 runs from the conserved cysteine through the conserved F or W. Each record gives: clone size, D gene, J gene, V gene, CDR3 DNA, CDR3 protein. The D gene is left open where the match is weak. Clone sizes are given selectively: once, few, many, or a class where the clone is expanded.

-,-,TRBJ2-7,TRBV19,TGTGCCAGTAGTCCGGTTGGGGCCGAGCAGTACTTC,CASSPVGAEQYF
-,-,TRBJ2-7,TRBV5-1,TGCGCCAGCAGCCCCCCCCCAGGGCGCGAGCAGTACTTC,CASSPPPGREQYF
-,-,TRBJ1-4,TRBV10-2,TGCGCCAGCAGTGTCAGGGGAACTAATGAAAAACTGTTTTTT,CASSVRGTNEKLFF
-,-,TRBJ1-1,TRBV10-2,TGCGCCAGCAGTGACGGGAGGGGCCCTGGGACCACTGAAGCTTTCTTT,CASSDGRGPGTTEAFF
few,-,TRBJ2-2,TRBV7-2,TGTGCCAGCAGCTCGACTATCACCGGGGAGCTGTTTTTT,CASSSTITGELFF
-,-,TRBJ2-3,TRBV4-1,TGCGCCAGCAGCCAAGCAAATACAGATACGCAGTATTTT,CASSQANTDTQYF
-,TRBD2,TRBJ2-7,TRBV6-6,TGTGCCAGCACCTCCGCGCTAGCGGGGTACGGCGAGCAGTACTTC,CASTSALAGYGEQYF
-,TRBD1,TRBJ2-2,TRBV10-3,TGTGCCATCAGTGAGGTCGAACAGGGGTGGATCACCGGGGAGCTGTTTTTT,CAISEVEQGWITGELFF
-,TRBD1,TRBJ2-7,TRBV20-1,TGCAGTGCTAGTTGGACAGGGGGCTACGAGCAGTACTTC,CSASWTGGYEQYF
-,-,TRBJ2-3,TRBV15,TGTGCCACCAGCAGAGCCATGGCCGGCGGGGCCAGCACAGATACGCAGTATTTT,CATSRAMAGGASTDTQYF
-,-,TRBJ2-7,TRBV6-7,TGTGCCAGCAGTTACCCCCGGGGAAATGAACCCTACTACGAGCAGTACTTC,CASSYPRGNEPYYEQYF
-,-,TRBJ1-4,TRBV5-1,TGCGCCAGCAGCTCCTCCTCTCAGCTGGGCGCTAATGAAAAACTGTTTTTT,CASSSSSQLGANEKLFF
-,TRBD2,TRBJ2-7,TRBV13,TGTGCCAGCAGCTTAGGTCGACTAGCGGGAGACGAGCAGTACTTC,CASSLGRLAGDEQYF
-,-,TRBJ1-5,TRBV6-6,TGTGCCAGCAGTTACCCGGGGGTGGGTCAGCCCCAGCATTTT,CASSYPGVGQPQHF
-,-,TRBJ1-1,TRBV10-2,TGCGCCAGCAGTGCCCAGGGGCTTGGCACTGAAGCTTTCTTT,CASSAQGLGTEAFF
-,-,TRBJ2-1,TRBV2,TGTGCCAGCAGTGTGGGGGGGGCATCCTACAATGAGCAGTTCTTC,CASSVGGASYNEQFF
-,TRBD1,TRBJ1-2,TRBV6-5,TGTGCCAGCAGCCTGGGACAGCACTATGGCTACACCTTC,CASSLGQHYGYTF
-,-,TRBJ2-7,TRBV28,TGTGCCAGCAGGGGCACAACCTACGAGCAGTACTTC,CASRGTTYEQYF
-,-,TRBJ2-7,TRBV27,TGTGCCAGCAGTTTATTGCCAGGCTACGAGCAGTACTTC,CASSLLPGYEQYF
-,-,TRBJ2-1,TRBV7-8,TGTGCCAGCAGCTTTTTTGGGGGGAACTTCAATGAGCAGTTCTTC,CASSFFGGNFNEQFF
-,TRBD1,TRBJ1-5,TRBV6-1,TGTGCCAGCAGTTTGACAGGGGACAATCAGCCCCAGCATTTT,CASSLTGDNQPQHF
-,-,TRBJ1-5,TRBV24-1,TGTGCCACCAGTGCGTATAGCAATCAGCCCCAGCATTTT,CATSAYSNQPQHF
-,-,TRBJ2-7,TRBV19,TGTGCCTCCCCAGGGGTCGATACCTCCTACGAGCAGTACTTC,CASPGVDTSYEQYF
-,-,TRBJ2-7,TRBV3-1/TRBV3-2,TGTGCCAGCAGCCAAGATAGGCAGGGAGGCGAGCAGTACTTC,CASSQDRQGGEQYF
-,-,TRBJ2-7,TRBV7-9,TGTGCCAGCAGCCCTGCTATCGAGCAGTACTTC,CASSPAIEQYF
once,-,TRBJ2-7,TRBV27,TGTGCCAGCAGTTTATCGAGGGTCCGGCCATACGAGCAGTACTTC,CASSLSRVRPYEQYF
-,TRBD1,TRBJ2-5,TRBV9,TGTGCCAGCAGCGCCCCGCACAGGGGTGAGACCCAGTACTTC,CASSAPHRGETQYF
-,TRBD2,TRBJ2-7,TRBV4-1,TGCGCCAGCAGCCCGGGACTAGCGGGAGCGGCCTACGAGCAGTACTTC,CASSPGLAGAAYEQYF
-,-,TRBJ2-5,TRBV29-1,TGCAGCGTTGCCCGGACTGATGGCCAAGAGACCCAGTACTTC,CSVARTDGQETQYF
-,TRBD2,TRBJ2-7,TRBV19,TGTGCCAGTAGGTATAGCGGGAGTTCTGTCGAGCAGTACTTC,CASRYSGSSVEQYF
-,-,TRBJ1-1,TRBV25-1,TGTGCCAGCAGTGAGAGGGAGAACACTGAAGCTTTCTTT,CASSERENTEAFF
-,-,TRBJ2-5,TRBV6-1,TGTGCCAGCAGTGAAATGGGGGCCCGGGAGACCCAGTACTTC,CASSEMGARETQYF
-,-,TRBJ1-3,TRBV4-2,TGTGCCAGCAGCCAAGACTCCCAGGGTAACTCTGGAAACACCATATATTTT,CASSQDSQGNSGNTIYF
-,-,TRBJ1-2,TRBV27,TGTGCCACTTTGGCCGTTGGCGGCTACACCTTC,CATLAVGGYTF
-,TRBD1,TRBJ1-1,TRBV27,TGTGCCAGCAGTCCCGCGGGCGGACAGGGAAAGTTAACTGAAGCTTTCTTT,CASSPAGGQGKLTEAFF
-,TRBD2,TRBJ2-5,TRBV6-1,TGTGCCAGCAGTGAAGCGGGGGAGCGGGGGGCCCTGTCCCAAGAGACCCAGTACTTC,CASSEAGERGALSQETQYF
-,-,TRBJ1-5,TRBV19,TGTGCCAGTCGACCAACAGGTTACAATCAGCCCCAGCATTTT,CASRPTGYNQPQHF
-,-,TRBJ1-2,TRBV29-1,TGCAGCGTTGAGGAGGCGGGCTACACCTTC,CSVEEAGYTF
-,-,TRBJ2-7,TRBV12-5,TGTGCTAGTGGTAGGGGGGGGTACGAGCAGTACTTC,CASGRGGYEQYF
-,TRBD1,TRBJ1-6,TRBV19,TGTGCCAGTAGTCCTGACAGGGCGGCTTCACCCCTCCACTTT,CASSPDRAASPLHF
-,-,TRBJ1-3,TRBV2,TGTGCCAGCGGCCTCGGGTCCATATATTTT,CASGLGSIYF
-,-,TRBJ2-7,TRBV7-2,TGTGCCAGCAGCTCCCTGGGGGCGGAGCAGTACTTC,CASSSLGAEQYF
-,TRBD2,TRBJ2-3,TRBV7-3,TGTGCCAGCAGCTTAATCGGGGGGAACACAGATACGCAGTATTTT,CASSLIGGNTDTQYF
-,-,TRBJ2-7,TRBV27,TGTGCCAGCAGTATACAGGGTACCGAGCAGTACTTC,CASSIQGTEQYF
-,TRBD2,TRBJ2-1,TRBV5-1,TGCGCCAGCAGCCCGTGGCTAGCGGAGTACAATGAGCAGTTCTTC,CASSPWLAEYNEQFF
-,-,TRBJ2-2,TRBV28,TGTGCCACGTTTGGGAGGTTCGCCGGGGAGCTGTTTTTT,CATFGRFAGELFF